The TCR beta chain under discussion was sequenced for a study of blood T cell repertoires in COVID-19. At the level of the study: The United States, Italy and Spain were the sources of the acute and convalescent COVID-19 samples. The cDNA or gDNA used as material had been derived from T cells, B-cell-depleted T cells, or PBMCs.

With 0 bases removed from V and 5 bases from J, the gap between germline ends came to 8 bases. CDR1 and CDR2 (germline): SGHDN, FVKESK. The CDR3 covers 13 residues. This clone was counted many times. In the source study's methods: Estimated nucleated cell counts came from reference gene primer amplification. Sequenced by immunoSEQ multiplex PCR; TCRdb stores in-frame clones only, minus some. V and J calls and clone size are those listed in that table; D and trimming were worked out from the DNA. The sample contains some 49,000 clones, roughly 85% of which appear only once. The origin of this receptor is a human donor in a cohort sampled during active COVID-19. The gene calls are TRBV14 and TRBJ2-7; D not resolved. The source material was peripheral blood. In nucleotides, the CDR3 is TGTGCCAGCAGCCAAGACCCAGATCACGAGCAGTACTTC. It is translated as CASSQDPDHEQYF.